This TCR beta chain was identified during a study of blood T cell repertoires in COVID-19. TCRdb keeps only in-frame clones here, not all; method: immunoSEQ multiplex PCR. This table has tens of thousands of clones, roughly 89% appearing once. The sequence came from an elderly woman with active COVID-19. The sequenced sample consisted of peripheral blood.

The CDR3: CASSSQRESYNEQFF. The CDR3 DNA follows: TGTGCCAGCAGCTCCCAGCGGGAGTCCTACAATGAGCAGTTCTTC. V gene TRBV5-6 combines with J gene TRBJ2-1; TRBD2 agrees at 8 bases. V lost 3 bases to trimming and J lost 1 base; unmatched junction nucleotides: 3. CDR3 length: 15 residues. Germline CDR1 SGHDT, CDR2 YYEEEE.